The 4 T cell receptor beta chains below were found in one sample sequenced in a study of shared clonotypes between healthy human individuals. Some clones are missing from TCRdb's copy, which holds only in-frame ones; the method was immunoSEQ multiplex PCR. There are some 580,000 clones in the sample; around 97% occur only once, and approximately 0.057% lies in the top ten. Sequencing used naive CD4+ T cells sorted from blood. Subset given: CD45RA+ positively selected. These receptor sequences come from a woman aged 30 to 39 in good health.

CDR3 sequence reads: CASSQDIRRGVGNQPQHF. The CDR3 DNA reads TGCGCCAGCAGCCAAGATATTAGGAGGGGCGTCGGCAATCAGCCCCAGCATTTT. The chain couples TRBV4-1 to TRBJ1-5; a weak D match, TRBD1 (5 bases). The CDR3 runs to 18 residues. The V end lost 0 bases, the J end lost 2 bases, and 17 bases lay between the germline ends. Germline V gene sequence: CDR1 MGHRA, CDR2 YSYEKL.

The J gene is TRBJ2-3, the V gene TRBV28; 13 positions agree with TRBD2. CDR1 is MDHEN, CDR2 SYDVKM, per germline. J gave up 2 bases and V 5 bases, and 10 bases lay outside the gene matches. The CDR3 consists of 18 residues. This CDR3 reads CASSLGTSGDFTTDTQYF. Here the CDR3 DNA reads TGTGCCAGCAGTCTTGGGACTAGCGGGGATTTTACCACAGATACGCAGTATTTT.

The chain combines TRBV19 with TRBJ2-2; 13 bases align to TRBD2. The CDR3 covers 14 residues. Germline CDR1 LNHDA, CDR2 SQIVND (reference sequence). J gave up 6 bases and V 7 bases, and 2 bases lay outside the gene matches. The CDR3 DNA reads as TGTGCCAGTATAGGACTAGCGGGAGCCGGGGAGCTGTTTTTT. Its protein product is CASIGLAGAGELFF.

The chain is built from TRBV5-4 and TRBJ1-1; D is unclear. With 4 bases removed from V and 4 bases from J, the gap between germline ends came to 20 bases. The CDR3 is 16 amino acids. Germline lookup yields CDR1 SGHNT and CDR2 YYREEE (reference sequence). CDR3 coding DNA: TGTGCCAGCAGCCCTCCGGGAGATTTAATAAGCACTGAAGCTTTCTTT. Translation gives CASSPPGDLISTEAFF. Full variable domain (rest looked up from reference TRBV5-4 and TRBJ1-1): ETGVTQSPTHLIKTRGQQVTLRCSSQSGHNTVSWYQQALGQGPQFIFQYYREEENGRGNFPPRFSGLQFPNYSSELNVNALELDDSALYLCASSPPGDLISTEAFFGQGTRLTVV.